Listed below are T cell receptor beta chains from one sample, sequenced in a study of PD-1 blockade in classical Hodgkin lymphoma. Profiled with immunoSEQ multiplex PCR; TCRdb holds only in-frame clones, not every one. Of 7,000 or so clones listed, 80% are singletons. Sequenced here: CD4+ T cells from blood, sampled at baseline. These receptors originate from a human donor with classical Hodgkin lymphoma. The CDR3 runs from the conserved cysteine through the conserved F or W. The D gene is left open where the match is weak. Expanded clones are given a class, and other clones once, few, many or no size at all.

clone_size d_call j_call v_call cdr3_aa cdr3_nt
. . TRBJ1-1 TRBV19 CASTSPGAGSSEAFF TGTGCCAGTACTAGCCCTGGGGCAGGGAGCTCTGAAGCTTTCTTT
once TRBD1 TRBJ2-7 TRBV6-5 CASSYVGDRSYEQYF TGTGCCAGCAGTTACGTGGGGGACAGGTCCTACGAGCAGTACTTC
. TRBD2 TRBJ2-7 TRBV19 CASSIRAVLAGGSNSYEQYF TGTGCCAGTAGTATTCGGGCGGTGCTAGCGGGAGGGTCCAACTCCTACGAGCAGTACTTC
. . TRBJ2-7 TRBV9 CASSVGVRGDEQYF TGTGCCAGCAGCGTAGGCGTGCGGGGAGACGAGCAGTACTTC
. . TRBJ2-7 TRBV18 CASSPPAGDEQYF TGTGCCAGCTCACCACCCGCAGGGGACGAGCAGTACTTC
few TRBD2 TRBJ2-1 TRBV6-5 CASRRTSGTNEQFF TGTGCCAGCAGGCGGACTAGCGGGACGAATGAGCAGTTCTTC
. . TRBJ1-5 TRBV19 CASSMHGQGSSGQPQHF TGTGCCAGTAGTATGCACGGGCAGGGGAGTTCGGGTCAGCCCCAGCATTTT
. . TRBJ2-6 TRBV27 CASSLEASLNGAWANVLTF TGTGCCAGCAGTTTAGAAGCGAGCTTGAATGGGGCGTGGGCCAACGTCCTGACTTTC
. . TRBJ2-3 TRBV7-6 CASSFSRGVDTQYF TGTGCCAGCAGCTTTAGCAGGGGAGTGGATACGCAGTATTTT
. . TRBJ2-7 TRBV21-1 CASSMGLAGVDEQYF TGTGCCAGCAGCATGGGACTAGCGGGAGTTGACGAGCAGTACTTC
. TRBD1 TRBJ1-2 TRBV10-2 CASSEYEGGTYGYTF TGCGCCAGCAGTGAGTACGAAGGGGGCACTTATGGCTACACCTTC
. . TRBJ2-6 TRBV19 CATTDRGSSGANVLTF TGTGCCACTACGGACAGAGGGAGCTCTGGGGCCAACGTCCTGACTTTC
. TRBD2 TRBJ2-2 TRBV5-3 CARSLDSGRSTGELFF TGTGCCAGAAGCTTGGACAGCGGGAGGTCCACCGGGGAGCTGTTTTTT
few . TRBJ2-7 TRBV28 CASSLRFRGVPEQYF TGTGCCAGCAGTTTAAGGTTCAGGGGGGTGCCCGAGCAGTACTTC
. TRBD2 TRBJ2-1 TRBV6-1 CASLAETYNEQFF TGTGCCAGCCTAGCGGAGACCTACAATGAGCAGTTCTTC
. . TRBJ1-1 TRBV19 CASSIDRADTEAFF TGTGCCAGTAGTATAGACAGGGCGGACACTGAAGCTTTCTTT
. TRBD1 TRBJ2-7 TRBV10-1 CASSSGQTSTYEQYF TGCGCCAGCAGCTCGGGACAGACCTCAACCTACGAGCAGTACTTC
. TRBD2 TRBJ2-7 TRBV5-6 CASSLGAGGGPARVYF TGTGCCAGCAGCTTGGGAGCGGGCGGGGGACCCGCCAGGGTGTACTTC
. TRBD2 TRBJ2-7 TRBV29-1 CSVLGLAGGGDEQYF TGCAGCGTGCTGGGACTAGCGGGAGGGGGAGACGAGCAGTACTTC
once TRBD2 TRBJ2-3 TRBV5-1 CASSFAGGRGDTQYF TGCGCCAGCAGCTTTGCGGGAGGGCGTGGAGATACGCAGTATTTT
. TRBD2 TRBJ2-1 TRBV2 CASSALAGPKIF TGTGCCAGCAGTGCCCTAGCGGGACCTAAGATCTTC
. TRBD2 TRBJ2-1 TRBV10-1 CASSESTGASGTRNEQFF TGCGCCAGCAGTGAGTCGACTGGTGCTAGCGGGACTCGAAATGAGCAGTTCTTC
. TRBD2 TRBJ2-1 TRBV11-3 CASTKGLAGTNEQFF TGTGCCAGCACCAAGGGACTAGCGGGAACCAATGAGCAGTTCTTC
. TRBD1 TRBJ1-4 TRBV7-9 CASSPGTGGSNEKLFF TGTGCCAGCAGCCCGGGGACAGGGGGGTCTAATGAAAAACTGTTTTTT
. . TRBJ1-5 TRBV5-6 CASTSGRANQPQHF TGTGCCAGCACCTCGGGACGTGCGAATCAGCCCCAGCATTTT
. . TRBJ1-4 TRBV19 CASSTAGFTNEKLFF TGTGCCAGTAGTACCGCAGGCTTCACTAATGAAAAACTGTTTTTT
. . TRBJ1-5 TRBV29-1 CSVLTVSNQPQHF TGCAGCGTTCTGACAGTTAGCAATCAGCCCCAGCATTTT
once . TRBJ2-3 TRBV10-3 CAISESAQTDTQYF TGTGCCATCAGTGAGTCGGCTCAAACAGATACGCAGTATTTT
. TRBD1 TRBJ2-1 TRBV29-1 CSVDRGNRNEQFF TGCAGCGTAGACAGGGGAAATAGAAATGAGCAGTTCTTC
. TRBD2 TRBJ2-3 TRBV7-6 CASSSSTPGGNADTQYF TGTGCCAGCAGCTCCAGTACCCCCGGGGGGAATGCAGATACGCAGTATTTT
. TRBD2 TRBJ2-1 TRBV7-4 CASSLGLAGQFF TGTGCCAGCAGCTTAGGTCTAGCGGGACAGTTCTTC
. . TRBJ2-3 TRBV2 CASSERVLLTDTQYF TGTGCCAGCAGTGAAAGGGTTTTACTCACAGATACGCAGTATTTT
. . TRBJ2-5 TRBV21-1 CASTLRLANQETQYF TGTGCCAGCACCCTTAGACTAGCGAATCAAGAGACCCAGTACTTC
. . TRBJ2-1 TRBV5-1 CASSLGGTDYNEQFF TGCGCCAGCAGCTTGGGAGGGACTGACTACAATGAGCAGTTCTTC
few . TRBJ1-1 TRBV6-5 CASSYVGADTEAFF TGTGCCAGCAGTTACGTAGGGGCTGACACTGAAGCTTTCTTT
. . TRBJ2-2 TRBV29-1 CSVGSPNTGELFF TGCAGCGTTGGTAGCCCGAACACCGGGGAGCTGTTTTTT
few . TRBJ2-2 TRBV7-9 CASSLVGRVTGELFF TGTGCCAGCAGTCTAGTGGGGCGCGTCACCGGGGAGCTGTTTTTT
. . TRBJ1-4 TRBV19 CASMVGAAGEKLFF TGTGCCAGTATGGTGGGGGCTGCAGGTGAAAAACTGTTTTTT
few . TRBJ2-3 TRBV6-6 CASSREAPDTQYF TGTGCCAGCAGCAGGGAGGCCCCGGATACGCAGTATTTT
few . TRBJ1-5 TRBV18 CASSPPSGSNQPQHF TGTGCCAGCTCACCACCATCGGGGAGTAATCAGCCCCAGCATTTT
once . TRBJ2-7 TRBV5-1 CASSDYYEQYF TGCGCCAGCAGCGACTACTACGAGCAGTACTTC
. . TRBJ1-2 TRBV30 CAWRGQPGDGYTF TGTGCCTGGAGAGGACAGCCGGGCGATGGCTACACCTTC
few TRBD1 TRBJ2-2 TRBV9 CASTTTGGITGELFF TGTGCCAGCACCACCACAGGGGGCATCACCGGGGAGCTGTTTTTT
. . TRBJ2-7 TRBV9 CASSVDLAAPRRQYF TGTGCCAGCAGCGTAGACCTGGCGGCCCCCCGGAGGCAGTACTTC
. . TRBJ2-5 TRBV18 CASSPLFGPGQETQYF TGTGCCAGCTCACCACTGTTTGGCCCGGGGCAAGAGACCCAGTACTTC
. TRBD2 TRBJ2-5 TRBV11-2 CASSLSPGGGETQYF TGTGCCAGCAGCTTATCGCCGGGGGGAGGGGAGACCCAGTACTTC
. . TRBJ2-1 TRBV15 CATSRGLSNNEQFF TGTGCCACCAGCAGAGGCCTCTCTAACAATGAGCAGTTCTTC
. TRBD2 TRBJ2-5 TRBV19 CASSIDREGTQYF TGTGCCAGTAGTATAGATCGGGAGGGGACCCAGTACTTC
. . TRBJ2-3 TRBV7-2 CASSFLASLDTQYF TGTGCCAGCAGCTTCCTAGCGAGTTTAGATACGCAGTATTTT
. TRBD1 TRBJ1-2 TRBV25-1 CASSEYGTGSNGYTF TGTGCCAGCAGTGAATATGGGACAGGGAGCAATGGCTACACCTTC
. . TRBJ1-1 TRBV6-1 CASSEVRVYTEAFF TGTGCCAGCAGTGAAGTTCGGGTGTACACTGAAGCTTTCTTT
. . TRBJ1-2 TRBV11-2 CASSFGQITNYGYTF TGTGCCAGCAGCTTTGGACAAATCACTAACTATGGCTACACCTTC